This T cell receptor beta chain was observed in a study of cytomegalovirus exposure and HLA in healthy donors. General study findings and limits: It was 164 TCR beta chains that were listed as cytomegalovirus-associated.

The PCR was carried out with 60 Vbeta primers and 13 Jbeta primers. TCRdb's table, derived via immunoSEQ multiplex PCR, lists solely in-frame clones and lacks some. This table has 85,000 to 130,000 clones, about 70% appearing once. A word on this clone: What it binds is not known.

The CDR3 contains 11 residues. Germline V gene lookup returns CDR1 WSHSY and CDR2 SAAADI. The germline V and J ends were trimmed by 6 bases and 6 bases, with 9 bases remaining between them. The TCR sequence derives from a female donor in good health and CMV-seronegative. Sequencing was done on a sample of PBMCs. This rearrangement joins TRBV10-2 to TRBJ2-7; a weak D match, TRBD2 (5 bases). The CDR3 coding sequence is TGCGCCAGCAGATCCCGGGGCGAGCAGTACTTC. This sequence encodes CASRSRGEQYF.